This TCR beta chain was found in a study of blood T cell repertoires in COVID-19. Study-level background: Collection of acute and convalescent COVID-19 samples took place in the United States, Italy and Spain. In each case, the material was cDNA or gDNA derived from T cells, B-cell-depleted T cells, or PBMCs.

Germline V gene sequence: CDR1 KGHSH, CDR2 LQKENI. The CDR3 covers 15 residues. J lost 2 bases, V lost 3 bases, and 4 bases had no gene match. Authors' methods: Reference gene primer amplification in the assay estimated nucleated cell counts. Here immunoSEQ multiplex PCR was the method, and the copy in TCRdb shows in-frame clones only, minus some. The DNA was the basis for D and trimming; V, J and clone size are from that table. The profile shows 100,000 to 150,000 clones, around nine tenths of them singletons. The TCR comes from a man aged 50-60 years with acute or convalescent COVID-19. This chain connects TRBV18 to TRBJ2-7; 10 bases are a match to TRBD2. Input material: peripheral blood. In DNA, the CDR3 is TGTGCCAGCTCACCGTCTAGCGGGAGTACCTACGAGCAGTACTTC. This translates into CASSPSSGSTYEQYF.